This T cell receptor beta chain was captured in a study of regulatory T cells in long-lasting Graves disease. Points from the study as a whole: Among samples with persistent disease, TRBV28, TRBJ1-2 and TRBJ2-5 were favored.

There are 16 residues in the CDR3. Per germline, CDR1 SGHTA and CDR2 FQGTGA. V was clipped by 4 bases and J by 0 bases, with 10 bases between them. The authors built TCR beta libraries using iRepertoire HTBI primers and Arm-PCR of CDR3 regions. TCRdb processed the multiplex PCR reads anew with MiXCR; each CDR3 protein has one entry. The data show hundreds of thousands of distinct CDR3 sequences, with around 17% seen just once and 18% held by the top ten. Many counts were recorded for this clonotype. Its antigen is unidentified. Specified time point: newly diagnosed GD, antithyroid drugs for less than 3 months. PBMC-extracted RNA yielded the TCR library. The authors diagnosed Graves' disease using American Thyroid Association guidelines. Each of the patients was recruited from an endocrinology department situated in Xi'an, China. The data also belong to a second study, concerning T cells in Graves' hyperthyroidism and ophthalmopathy. That source notes: Most thyroid clonotypes with frequency above 0.001 were detected in blood.

The sample consisted of peripheral blood mononuclear cells (PBMCs), taken at new diagnosis, from a patient treated with antithyroid drugs. This TCR derives from a woman aged 25 to 45 with Graves disease. The chain couples TRBV7-3 to TRBJ2-6, with D perhaps being TRBD1 or TRBD2 (7 bases each). CDR3: CASSSRGGSGANVLTF. The CDR3 DNA sequence: TGTGCCAGCAGCTCCAGGGGGGGCTCTGGGGCCAACGTCCTGACTTTC.